Following are 30 T cell receptor beta chains from one sample sequenced in a study of CD8 T cells in Susac syndrome. With random hexamers, reverse transcription was performed on about 0.5 to 1 ug of RNA. TCRdb reprocessed the immunoSEQ multiplex PCR reads with MiXCR, giving one entry per CDR3 protein. The sample includes about 76,000 distinct CDR3 sequences, 91% of them seen just once. The sample was CD8+ T cells from PBMCs. The source of these receptors is a human donor with multiple sclerosis.

The genes are TRBV10-3 and TRBJ2-5; D not resolved. The CDR3 extends over 12 amino acids. Trimming removed 4 bases from V and 5 bases from J, with 8 bases in between. Germline CDR1 and CDR2: ENHRY and SYGVKD. For the CDR3, the DNA is TGTGCCATCAGTGCCTCTTACGAGACCCAGTACTTC. Protein: CAISASYETQYF.

The rearrangement uses TRBV28 and TRBJ1-4; 7 bases are a match to TRBD1. Trimming took 9 bases from V and 3 from J; bases not matched to a gene: 7. The CDR3 is 14 residues long. Looked up from germline, CDR1 is MDHEN and CDR2 is SYDVKM. The DNA of the CDR3 is TGTGCCAGTAGAATACAGGGGTCTAATGAAAAACTGTTTTTT. Its translation is CASRIQGSNEKLFF.

The gene calls are TRBV2 and TRBJ1-5; D unclear. V lost 5 bases, J lost 0 bases, and 11 bases lay in between. Germline CDR1 SNHLY, CDR2 FYNNEI. The CDR3 sequence is 15 residues long. The CDR3 sequence: CASSPIRGSNQPQHF. In nucleotides, the CDR3 is TGTGCCAGCAGTCCTATTCGGGGTAGCAATCAGCCCCAGCATTTT. Based on the CDR3 plus reference TRBV2 and TRBJ1-5, the full variable domain is EPEVTQTPSHQVTQMGQEVILRCVPISNHLYFYWYRQILGQKVEFLVSFYNNEISEKSEIFDDQFSVERPDGSNFTLKIRSTKLEDSAMYFCASSPIRGSNQPQHFGDGTRLSIL.

Written as DNA, the CDR3 is TGTGCCAGCAGCTTAGATCGGGGAGCACCCCAAGAGACCCAGTACTTC. This translates into CASSLDRGAPQETQYF. This rearrangement joins TRBV11-2 to TRBJ2-5; weak D call: TRBD2 (5 bases). This CDR3 has 16 residues. Trimming removed 0 bases at V and 1 base at J, with 12 bases between. The germline gives CDR1 SGHAT, CDR2 FQNNGV.

The rearrangement uses TRBV27 and TRBJ2-7, with D perhaps TRBD1 (7 bases). In germline, CDR1 is MNHEY, CDR2 SMNVEV (reference sequence). The CDR3 sequence is 12 residues long. V was cut by 3 bases and J by 6 bases, with 9 bases left in between. CDR3 DNA: TGTGCCAGCAGTTTTCAGGGGGGCGAGCAGTACTTC. Translation: CASSFQGGEQYF.

This rearrangement joins TRBV27 to TRBJ1-1; D call uncertain. Germline CDR1 MNHEY, CDR2 SMNVEV (reference sequence). This CDR3 has 14 residues. Trimming took off 4 bases at V and 1 base at J, with 10 bases between the two ends. The CDR3 here is CASSSTISNTEAFF. DNA for the CDR3: TGTGCCAGCAGTTCAACCATATCGAACACTGAAGCTTTCTTT.

V is TRBV4-1 and J is TRBJ1-1; 11 positions agree with TRBD1. CDR1 and CDR2 (germline): MGHRA, YSYEKL. V lost 3 bases and J lost 4; bases outside the gene matches: 4. The length of the CDR3 is 15 residues. CDR3 amino acids: CASSQDRGLITEAFF. The CDR3, as DNA: TGCGCCAGCAGCCAGGACAGGGGGCTTATCACTGAAGCTTTCTTT.

This rearrangement joins TRBV5-5 to TRBJ1-2; 9 bases line up with TRBD1. The J segment lost 3 bases and the V segment lost 3 bases, leaving 9 bases of the junction unmatched. The CDR3 has 16 residues. Looked up from germline, CDR1 is SGHKS and CDR2 is YYEKEE (reference sequence). This CDR3 reads CASSSGGTGRYYGYTF. CDR3 coding DNA: TGTGCCAGCAGCTCCGGTGGGACAGGGAGATACTATGGCTACACCTTC.

The chain uses TRBV28 and TRBJ2-7; TRBD2 matches at 8 bases. The CDR3 consists of 13 residues. V dropped 3 bases and J dropped 5; count of bases not matched to a gene: 3. Germline loops: CDR1 MDHEN, CDR2 SYDVKM. The CDR3 DNA reads TGTGCCAGCAGTTTCGGAGCGGGAGACGAGCAGTACTTC. It yields the protein CASSFGAGDEQYF.

This chain links TRBV11-1 with TRBJ2-5; the D is unclear. Between the trimmed V and J ends, which lost 0 bases and 2 bases, there was a span of 13 bases. Germline V lookup: CDR1 SGHAT, CDR2 FQDESV (reference sequence). The CDR3 covers 16 residues. The DNA of the CDR3 is TGTGCCAGCAGCTTAGCGCTGGGCGGATGGCAAGAGACCCAGTACTTC. It translates to CASSLALGGWQETQYF.

The chain links TRBV5-1 to TRBJ1-2; D is unresolved. Per germline, CDR1 SGHRS and CDR2 YFSETQ. This CDR3 region has 12 residues. V gave up 0 bases and J gave up 9 bases, with 9 bases separating them. CDR3 region: CASSLEQESYTF. Here the CDR3 DNA reads TGCGCCAGCAGCTTGGAGCAGGAGAGCTACACCTTC.

This clonotype was counted a few times. This chain links TRBV27 with TRBJ1-1, with D unclear. Trimming pared 6 bases from V and 1 base from J, leaving 9 bases between. The V gene's germline CDR1 is MNHEY and CDR2 SMNVEV (reference sequence). The CDR3 sequence is 13 residues long. This CDR3 is CASSRTGNTEAFF. CDR3 nucleotides: TGTGCCAGCAGCCGGACGGGGAACACTGAAGCTTTCTTT.

This chain links TRBV13 with TRBJ1-1; the D is unclear. The CDR3 runs 12 residues. Trimming cost V 0 bases and J 6 bases, with 5 bases left between them. CDR1 and CDR2 (germline): PRHDT, FYEKMQ (reference sequence). CDR3 DNA: TGTGCCAGCAGCTTAGGCTGGTCTGAAGCTTTCTTT. Translated, it gives CASSLGWSEAFF.

The rearrangement uses TRBV7-6 and TRBJ2-7; D is possibly TRBD1 (5 bases). V lost 0 bases and J lost 0, with 9 bases in between. The CDR3 is made up of 15 amino acids. Germline V gives CDR1 SGHVS, CDR2 FNYEAQ. CDR3: CASSLAPTDSYEQYF. The CDR3, as DNA: TGTGCCAGCAGCTTAGCGCCGACAGACTCCTACGAGCAGTACTTC.

The chain links TRBV27 to TRBJ2-7; 8 nucleotides agree with TRBD1. The ends lost 5 bases at V and 6 bases at J; junction bases unmatched: 9. CDR1 MNHEY and CDR2 SMNVEV come from the germline V gene (reference sequence). There are 14 residues in the CDR3. CDR3 coding DNA: TGTGCCAGCAGTCCCCGGACAGGGACGGGCGAGCAGTACTTC. It specifies CASSPRTGTGEQYF.

CDR3 sequence reads: CASSKRLGTGELFF. CDR3 nucleotides: TGTGCCAGCAGCAAACGATTGGGTACCGGGGAGCTGTTTTTT. J is TRBJ2-2 and V is TRBV11-2, with unresolved D. The V gene's germline CDR1 is SGHAT and CDR2 FQNNGV. The V end was cut by 5 bases, the J end by 5 bases, with 12 bases between. The CDR3 is 14 residues long.

The chain has TRBV7-3 and TRBJ2-1; 11 bases line up with TRBD2. J was trimmed by 4 bases and V by 1 base; bases with no gene match: 9. The CDR3 length is 18 residues. CDR1 and CDR2 (germline): SGHTA, FQGTGA. CDR3 residues: CASSLNGELAGAYNEQFF. In nucleotides, the CDR3 is TGTGCCAGCAGCTTAAACGGAGAACTAGCGGGAGCTTACAATGAGCAGTTCTTC.

This clonotype came up once. V gene TRBV27 combines with J gene TRBJ2-7; 8 positions match TRBD1. From germline, CDR1 is MNHEY and CDR2 SMNVEV (reference sequence). The CDR3 totals 13 residues. V was pared by 3 bases and J by 6 bases, with 4 bases of the junction left unmatched. The CDR3 DNA reads TGTGCCAGCAGTTTGGGACAGGCTTCCGAGCAGTACTTC. Translation gives CASSLGQASEQYF.

This chain uses TRBV12-3 or TRBV12-4 with TRBJ2-7; no firm D call. V was cut by 6 bases and J by 7 bases, with 16 bases left in between. This CDR3 region has 13 residues. CDR3 DNA: TGTGCCAGCAGCGGGCTTCAGAGTCTTGAGCAGTACTTC. Translating it yields CASSGLQSLEQYF.

The J gene is TRBJ2-7, the V gene TRBV28; 12 nucleotides agree with TRBD2. Germline CDR1 is MDHEN and CDR2 is SYDVKM. The CDR3 extends over 15 amino acids. Trimming at V came to 6 bases and at J to 4 bases, leaving 7 bases not matched to a gene. Here the CDR3 DNA reads TGTGCCAGCAGCTCTAGCGGGAGGGCCGAGTACGAGCAGTACTTC. Residues: CASSSSGRAEYEQYF.

CDR3 sequence: CASSQDGRSGLTKNIQYF. CDR3 DNA sequence: TGTGCCAGCAGCCAAGATGGACGATCAGGGTTGACCAAAAACATTCAGTACTTC. The chain joins TRBV3-1 to TRBJ2-4; maybe TRBD1 (5 bases). The V end was cut by 0 bases, the J end by 2 bases, with 17 bases between. Germline V gene data show CDR1 as LGHDT and CDR2 as YNNKEL (reference sequence). This CDR3 is built from 18 residues.

The gene calls are TRBV6-2 or TRBV6-3 and TRBJ1-1; D ambiguous. The ends were cut back, 2 bases at V and 4 bases at J, with 11 bases in the middle. The CDR3 has 14 residues. Germline CDR1 is MNHEY and CDR2 is SVGEGT. DNA of the CDR3: TGTGCCAGCAGTTACCCTGGTCCGGCCACTGAAGCTTTCTTT. Translated, it gives CASSYPGPATEAFF.

This chain joins TRBV12-3 or TRBV12-4 and TRBJ2-3; D gene unclear. CDR3 length equals 10 residues. Trimming stripped 10 bases from V and 4 bases from J, with 6 bases between. The CDR3 DNA is TGTGCCACGGGCCCAGATACGCAGTATTTT. This sequence encodes CATGPDTQYF.

This sequence joins TRBV9 and TRBJ2-2, with D possibly being TRBD2 (6 bases). Trimming stripped 0 bases from V and 1 base from J, with 10 bases between. Germline CDR1 and CDR2: SGDLS and YYNGEE. The CDR3 is made up of 16 amino acids. The CDR3 sequence is CASSVAAGGNTGELFF. CDR3 coding DNA: TGTGCCAGCAGCGTAGCGGCCGGGGGGAACACCGGGGAGCTGTTTTTT.

In this sample, this clonotype turned up once. The chain joins TRBV24-1 to TRBJ2-7, with 7 bases that match TRBD2. Germline assignment: CDR1 KGHDR and CDR2 SFDVKD. There are 15 residues in the CDR3. The J segment lost 2 bases and the V segment lost 1 base, leaving 4 bases of the junction unmatched. CDR3 region: CATSDFRTSTYEQYF. The CDR3 DNA reads TGTGCCACCAGTGATTTTAGGACTAGTACCTACGAGCAGTACTTC.

The chain couples TRBV2 to TRBJ2-5, with D uncertain. CDR1 SNHLY and CDR2 FYNNEI come from the germline V gene. The CDR3 is made up of 13 amino acids. V lost 7 bases to trimming and J lost 0 bases, with 9 bases between them. The CDR3 region is CASTGPNQETQYF. CDR3 DNA: TGTGCCAGCACCGGACCCAACCAAGAGACCCAGTACTTC.

The J gene is TRBJ2-5, the V gene TRBV5-6; 7 bases align to TRBD1. This CDR3 comprises 15 residues. Germline V CDR1 and CDR2: SGHDT, YYEEEE. The V and J ends lost 4 bases and 1 base, in that order; junction bases with no gene match: 7. CDR3 DNA: TGTGCCAGCAGCGACCGCGGACAGGCCCAAGAGACCCAGTACTTC. Translation gives CASSDRGQAQETQYF.

The chain joins TRBV6-5 to TRBJ1-1; 7 bases fit TRBD1. Trimming at V came to 4 bases and at J to 10 bases, leaving 6 bases not matched to a gene. CDR3 length: 12 amino acids. The germline gives CDR1 MNHEY, CDR2 SVGAGI. The CDR3 is CASSSIPGGAFF. The CDR3 region has the DNA TGTGCCAGCAGTTCCATCCCAGGGGGAGCTTTCTTT.

V usage is TRBV4-3 and J usage is TRBJ2-1; 12 nucleotides match TRBD1. Losses at the gene ends were 2 bases for V and 3 bases for J; bases not matched to a gene: 8. This CDR3 is built from 18 residues. CDR1 is LGHNA and CDR2 is YSLEER in the germline V gene. The CDR3 sequence: CASSQSPGTGGGYNEQFF. CDR3 nucleotides: TGCGCCAGCAGCCAAAGTCCCGGGACAGGGGGCGGCTACAATGAGCAGTTCTTC.

The chain recombines TRBV3-1 with TRBJ2-1; 11 bases match TRBD2. This CDR3 region has 17 residues. Germline-derived CDR1 and CDR2 are LGHDT and YNNKEL (reference sequence). Trimming took 3 bases from V and 7 from J; bases not matched to a gene: 11. The CDR3 is CASSHAKPGLAVNEQFF. DNA of the CDR3: TGTGCCAGCAGCCACGCCAAGCCGGGACTAGCGGTGAATGAGCAGTTCTTC.